The 9 T cell receptor beta chains below come from one sample, sequenced in a study of blood T cell repertoires in COVID-19 (dated by TCRdb to the early 2020s). Receptor libraries were prepared by the immunoSEQ multiplex PCR assay. This immuneACCESS table, as held by TCRdb, lists in-frame sequences with V and J called but not all clones. Of the missing ones, under half trace to an unresolved V gene in checked studies; the others have no known cause. This sample has approximately 150,000 clones in its table, and 70% to 85% of those were observed once. More than 8.5% of the sample goes to the ten largest clones. Material for sequencing was peripheral blood. Every receptor here comes from a man in his fifties or sixties with active or convalescent COVID-19.

This clone was seen a few times. The chain employs TRBV5-6 and TRBJ1-4, with unresolved D. The V gene's germline CDR1 is SGHDT and CDR2 YYEEEE. The CDR3 runs 15 residues. With 1 base removed from V and 0 bases from J, the gap between germline ends came to 7 bases. This CDR3 reads CASSLFQATNEKLFF. CDR3 in DNA: TGTGCCAGCAGCTTGTTTCAGGCAACTAATGAAAAACTGTTTTTT.

This chain uses TRBV27 with TRBJ2-5; D is unresolved. CDR3 size: 13 residues. V gave up 3 bases and J gave up 3 bases, with 8 bases separating them. Germline CDR1 MNHEY, CDR2 SMNVEV (reference sequence). The DNA for the CDR3 is TGTGCCAGCAGTTTGTCAGATAAAGAGACCCAGTACTTC. It is translated as CASSLSDKETQYF.

The chain couples TRBV6-1 to TRBJ2-7, with unresolved D. Germline lookup yields CDR1 MNHNS and CDR2 SASEGT. CDR3 length equals 12 residues. V was pared by 2 bases and J by 4 bases, with 6 bases between. CDR3 sequence (DNA): TGTGCCAGCAGTGAATTAACTTACGAGCAGTACGTC. It is translated as CASSELTYEQYV.

This rearrangement joins TRBV6-5 to TRBJ2-1; TRBD1 matches 8 bases. CDR3 length: 15 residues. The V gene's germline CDR1 is MNHEY and CDR2 SVGAGI. The ends lost 6 bases at V and 1 base at J; junction bases unmatched: 5. DNA of the CDR3: TGTGCCAGCAGCCCAACAGGGGGATCCTACAATGAGCAGTTCTTC. Translating gives CASSPTGGSYNEQFF.

The chain uses TRBV11-3 and TRBJ2-7; 9 bases agree with TRBD1. V was pared by 2 bases and J by 4 bases, with 9 bases of the junction left unmatched. This CDR3 contains 16 residues. Per the germline V gene, CDR1 is SGHNT and CDR2 is YENEEA. CDR3 region: CASSLSAGTGLYEQYF. The CDR3, as DNA: TGTGCCAGCAGCTTATCTGCCGGGACAGGGCTTTACGAGCAGTACTTC.

This chain connects TRBV6-5 to TRBJ2-7; 7 positions match TRBD1. The junction had 2 bases not matched to a gene; V was cut back by 0 bases and J by 3 bases. Germline-derived CDR1 and CDR2 are MNHEY and SVGAGI. CDR3 size: 14 residues. CDR3 coding DNA: TGTGCCAGCAGTTACTCTCGACAGGGCTACGAGCAGTACGTC. It specifies CASSYSRQGYEQYV.

V and J are TRBV27 and TRBJ1-1; D remains ambiguous. CDR3 length: 15 amino acids. Trimming left V 2 bases short and J 0 bases short, with 10 bases between. Germline V CDR1 and CDR2: MNHEY, SMNVEV (reference sequence). DNA for the CDR3: TGTGCCAGCAGTTTAACTACCAGAGTGAACACTGAAGCTTTCTTT. It translates to CASSLTTRVNTEAFF.

The rearrangement links TRBV7-8 to TRBJ2-7; 8 nucleotides align to TRBD1. Trimming at V came to 1 base and at J to 1 base, leaving 12 bases not matched to a gene. Per germline, CDR1 SGHVS and CDR2 FQNEAQ. The CDR3 extends over 18 amino acids. The CDR3 nucleotides are TGTGCCAGCAGCTTAGGTAGGACAGGGTTCGAGAGGTCCTACGAGCAGTACGTC. Translating gives CASSLGRTGFERSYEQYV.

This rearrangement joins TRBV9 to TRBJ2-1; 13 bases match TRBD2. The CDR3 has 15 amino acids. CDR1 is SGDLS and CDR2 is YYNGEE in the germline V gene. V shed 3 bases and J 5 bases; nucleotides not matched to a gene: 2. CDR3 DNA: TGTGCCAGCAGCGCCGGACTAGCGGGGGACAATGAGCAGTTCTTC. Amino acid sequence: CASSAGLAGDNEQFF. Full variable domain (remainder filled in from reference TRBV9 and TRBJ2-1): DSGVTQTPKHLITATGQRVTLRCSPRSGDLSVYWYQQSLDQGLQFLIQYYNGEERAKGNILERFSAQQFPDLHSELNLSSLELGDSALYFCASSAGLAGDNEQFFGPGTRLTVL.